The 21 T cell receptor beta chains below all came from one sample that was sequenced in a study of blood T cell repertoires in COVID-19 (dated by TCRdb to the early 2020s). Library method: the immunoSEQ multiplex PCR assay. This is the immuneACCESS table as TCRdb keeps it, with only in-frame sequences that have V and J called. A part of the clones is gone; compared with another copy, unresolved V genes explain less than half, and the rest is unexplained. Counted in this sample were 400,000 to 550,000 clones; roughly 85% of them appeared once. About 2% of the sample is in the top ten clones. The sequencing sample was made of PBMCs or T cells enriched from blood (not recorded which). The receptors originated from a woman between 18 and 29 years old with acute COVID-19.

Only one count was recorded for this clone. The V call is TRBV28, the J call TRBJ2-7; no firm D call. Trimming removed 4 bases at V and 1 base at J, with 14 bases between. From germline, CDR1 is MDHEN and CDR2 SYDVKM. The CDR3 runs 15 residues. The CDR3, as DNA: TGTGCCAGCAGTTCGACCCTAGAACCATCCTACGAGCAGTACTTC. Its protein product is CASSSTLEPSYEQYF. The full variable domain, rest sourced from reference TRBV28 and TRBJ2-7, is DVKVTQSSRYLVKRTGEKVFLECVQDMDHENMFWYRQDPGLGLRLIYFSYDVKMKEKGDIPEGYSVSREKKERFSLILESASTNQTSMYLCASSSTLEPSYEQYFGPGTRLTVT.

The chain carries TRBV27 and TRBJ2-3; D possibly corresponds to TRBD1 (6 bases). The germline V gene has CDR1 MNHEY and CDR2 SMNVEV (reference sequence). With 5 bases removed from V and 9 bases from J, the gap between germline ends came to 15 bases. CDR3 size: 13 residues. The CDR3 DNA follows: TGTGCCAGCAGTCTTAACAGGGAATCAACGCAGTATTTT. Protein sequence: CASSLNRESTQYF.

The chain employs TRBV19 and TRBJ1-2; the match to TRBD1 covers 9 bases. After removal of 10 bases from V and 7 bases from J, the junction contained 13 bases not matched to a gene. Germline V CDR1 and CDR2: LNHDA, SQIVND (reference sequence). The CDR3 is 14 amino acids. The CDR3 loop is CATRPWTGELGYTF. The CDR3 region has the DNA TGTGCCACCCGACCCTGGACAGGGGAACTTGGCTACACCTTC.

This chain connects TRBV13 to TRBJ1-6; the D is unclear. Germline CDR1 reads PRHDT; CDR2 reads FYEKMQ (reference sequence). There are 15 residues in the CDR3. V lost 1 base and J lost 8, with 12 bases in between. The CDR3 region is CASSLVSRFDSPLHF. The CDR3 nucleotides read TGTGCCAGCAGCTTAGTTAGCCGGTTCGATTCACCCCTCCACTTT.

Comment on this clone: This specimen includes other DNA sequences encoding the same CDR3. The V and J genes are TRBV3-1 (or the pseudogene TRBV3-2) and TRBJ1-1; the D is unclear. CDR3 size: 14 residues. Per germline, CDR1 LGHDT and CDR2 YNNKEL (reference sequence). V was cut by 3 bases and J by 1 base, with 9 bases left in between. CDR3 bases: TGTGCCAGCAGCCAGCGGGAGGGGAACACTGAAGCTTTCTTT. Encoded protein: CASSQREGNTEAFF.

V usage is TRBV7-8 and J usage is TRBJ1-2, with D tentatively TRBD1 (6 bases). CDR3 length: 12 amino acids. The germline V and J ends were trimmed by 8 bases and 6 bases, with 13 bases remaining between them. Germline V gene sequence: CDR1 SGHVS, CDR2 FQNEAQ. The CDR3 spells CASGRGVDGYTF. The DNA of the CDR3 is TGTGCCAGCGGCAGGGGCGTAGATGGCTACACCTTC.

The chain uses TRBV5-1 and TRBJ1-6; a weak D match, TRBD1 (6 bases). This CDR3 is 15 amino acids long. Looked up from germline, CDR1 is SGHRS and CDR2 is YFSETQ. V lost 0 bases and J 6 bases, leaving 10 bases between the germline ends. CDR3 loop: CASSLVPGANSPLHF. The CDR3 DNA follows: TGCGCCAGCAGCTTGGTTCCAGGGGCTAATTCACCCCTCCACTTT. Filled out from reference TRBV5-1 and TRBJ1-6, the complete variable domain reads KAGVTQTPRYLIKTRGQQVTLSCSPISGHRSVSWYQQTPGQGLQFLFEYFSETQRNKGNFPGRFSGRQFSNSRSEMNVSTLELGDSALYLCASSLVPGANSPLHFGNGTRLTVT.

The chain uses TRBV14 and TRBJ2-7; 13 bases agree with TRBD2. Trimming took 3 bases from V and 7 from J; bases not matched to a gene: 6. CDR1 is SGHDN, CDR2 FVKESK, per germline. The CDR3 extends over 15 amino acids. The CDR3 coding sequence is TGTGCCAGCAGCCATAGACTAGCGGGAGGTCAAGAGCAGTACTTC. This codes for CASSHRLAGGQEQYF.

J is TRBJ2-7 and V is TRBV18; D is perhaps TRBD2 (6 bases). V dropped 5 bases and J dropped 2 bases, with 13 bases sitting between them. This CDR3 has 14 amino acids. Per the germline V gene, CDR1 is KGHSH and CDR2 is LQKENI. CDR3: CASSTGVNTYEQYF. Here the CDR3 DNA reads TGTGCCAGCTCAACGGGGGTAAATACCTACGAGCAGTACTTC.

The rearrangement joins TRBV2 to TRBJ2-7; 9 nucleotides match TRBD1. CDR1 and CDR2 (germline): SNHLY, FYNNEI. The CDR3 is made up of 15 amino acids. The trim removed 4 bases at V and 6 bases at J, leaving 10 bases unmatched. The CDR3 DNA reads TGTGCCAGCAGTGCTACCGGGACAGGGAAAGGCGAGCAGTACTTC. This translates into CASSATGTGKGEQYF.

The V gene is TRBV10-2, the J gene TRBJ1-1, with D possibly matching TRBD1 (6 bases). CDR3 length: 15 amino acids. CDR1 and CDR2 (germline): WSHSY, SAAADI. The V end was cut by 7 bases, the J end by 1 base, with 16 bases between. CDR3 amino acids: CASMGWQGKNTEAFF. The DNA of the CDR3 is TGCGCCAGCATGGGGTGGCAGGGGAAGAACACTGAAGCTTTCTTT.

The rearrangement joins TRBV5-4 to TRBJ1-1, with 7 positions matching TRBD1. The CDR3 contains 14 residues. Losses at the gene ends were 1 base for V and 3 bases for J; bases not matched to a gene: 3. Germline V gene sequence: CDR1 SGHNT, CDR2 YYREEE (reference sequence). CDR3 residues: CASSLTGAHTEAFF. CDR3 coding DNA: TGTGCCAGCAGCTTGACAGGGGCGCACACTGAAGCTTTCTTT.

The rearrangement joins TRBV11-2 to TRBJ2-1; 10 positions agree with TRBD2. The CDR3 runs to 15 residues. Germline V lookup: CDR1 SGHAT, CDR2 FQNNGV. V was clipped by 3 bases and J by 7 bases; unmatched bases: 6. CDR3 in DNA: TGTGCCAGCAGCTTTTATGAGCGGGGGGGTAATGAGCAGTTCTTC. Its translation is CASSFYERGGNEQFF.

The CDR3 DNA sequence: TGTGCCAGCAAATGGCAGGGAGCGGGGAATCAGCCCCAGCATTTT. Translating it yields CASKWQGAGNQPQHF. The chain combines TRBV2 with TRBJ1-5; possibly TRBD1 for D (5 bases). V shed 7 bases and J shed 4 bases, with 17 bases lying between them. The CDR3 covers 15 residues. Germline V gene sequence: CDR1 SNHLY, CDR2 FYNNEI.

The J gene is TRBJ1-1, the V gene TRBV6-5; maybe TRBD1 (6 bases). The CDR3 extends over 13 amino acids. CDR1 and CDR2 from the germline V gene are MNHEY and SVGAGI. The V and J ends lost 6 bases and 4 bases respectively, with 12 bases between them. The chain's CDR3 is CASSLGGPTEAFF. The CDR3 DNA reads TGTGCCAGCAGCCTAGGGGGACCCACTGAAGCTTTCTTT.

The chain uses TRBV25-1 and TRBJ2-2; D remains unclear. Trimming shortened V by 3 bases and J by 0 bases, and 8 bases separated the two germline ends. This CDR3 is 15 amino acids long. The germline V gene encodes CDR1 MGHDK and CDR2 SYGVNS. The CDR3 DNA reads as TGTGCCAGCAGTGAGGTACGGGCGAACACCGGGGAGCTGTTTTTT. Translation gives CASSEVRANTGELFF.

The chain recombines TRBV15 with TRBJ2-1; TRBD2 matches at 13 bases. The CDR3 extends over 13 amino acids. Germline CDR1 reads LNHNV; CDR2 reads YYDKDF (reference sequence). V dropped 1 base and J dropped 13; count of bases not matched to a gene: 1. The CDR3 reads CATSRGLAGGQFF. For the CDR3, the DNA is TGTGCCACCAGCAGAGGACTAGCGGGAGGCCAGTTCTTC.

The chain combines TRBV27 with TRBJ1-2; the D is unclear. Germline CDR1 MNHEY, CDR2 SMNVEV (reference sequence). The CDR3 spans 14 residues. V was clipped by 4 bases and J by 0 bases, with 9 bases between them. The DNA for the CDR3 is TGTGCCAGCAGTTCCCTGTCCCCTAACTATGGCTACACCTTC. Translating gives CASSSLSPNYGYTF.

The V and J genes are TRBV28 and TRBJ2-3; 8 bases line up with TRBD1. In germline, CDR1 is MDHEN, CDR2 SYDVKM. The CDR3 is 17 amino acids. V lost 5 bases to trimming and J lost 4 bases; unmatched junction nucleotides: 14. The CDR3 nucleotides read TGTGCCAGCAGTATCCCAGGACAGGGCTTCACTTCAGATACGCAGTATTTT. Protein product: CASSIPGQGFTSDTQYF.

This rearrangement joins TRBV5-1 to TRBJ2-3; TRBD2 agrees at 14 bases. V lost 2 bases, J lost 2 bases, and 4 bases stayed unmatched. CDR3 size: 17 residues. From germline, CDR1 is SGHRS and CDR2 YFSETQ. The CDR3 spells CASSLRTSGGFTDTQYF. As DNA, the CDR3 is TGCGCCAGCAGCTTACGGACTAGCGGGGGGTTCACAGATACGCAGTATTTT.

V is TRBV6-5 and J is TRBJ1-1, with D perhaps matching TRBD1 (6 bases). This CDR3 region has 14 residues. Germline-derived CDR1 and CDR2 are MNHEY and SVGAGI. Between the trimmed V and J ends, which lost 6 bases and 5 bases, there was a span of 16 bases. The CDR3, as DNA: TGTGCCAGCAGGTCAACAGGGCATAAGACTGAAGCTTTCTTT. Encoded protein: CASRSTGHKTEAFF.